The rows below give T cell receptor beta chains drawn from one sample of a study of blood T cell repertoires in COVID-19. Assay used: immunoSEQ multiplex PCR; TCRdb lists only in-frame clones, some missing. In the table there are about 160,000 clones, about nine tenths of which are singletons. The source material was peripheral blood. The receptors stem from a man between 18 and 35 years old with acute or convalescent COVID-19. CDR3s include the opening cysteine and the closing phenylalanine or tryptophan. D genes are given only for firm matches. Rows may omit the clone size; those that give it use once, few, many or a size class.

D | J | V | size | CDR3 | DNA
TRBD1 | TRBJ1-1 | TRBV5-1 | NA | CASRPGTGAMNTEAFF | TGCGCCAGCAGACCCGGGACAGGGGCCATGAACACTGAAGCTTTCTTT
NA | TRBJ2-7 | TRBV6-5 | NA | CASSSPSGPHEQYF | TGTGCCAGCAGTTCCCCCTCGGGTCCCCACGAGCAGTACTTC
TRBD1 | TRBJ2-1 | TRBV7-9 | NA | CASSVTGGDEQFF | TGTGCCAGCAGCGTGACAGGGGGCGATGAGCAGTTCTTC
NA | TRBJ2-3 | TRBV3-1/TRBV3-2 | NA | CASSKWDRRRAWDSTDTQYF | TGTGCCAGCAGTAAATGGGACAGAAGGAGGGCCTGGGATAGCACAGATACGCAGTATTTT
TRBD2 | TRBJ2-2 | TRBV11-2 | NA | CASSRRTSGIAPGELFF | TGTGCCAGCAGCCGCCGGACTAGCGGGATTGCACCCGGGGAGCTGTTTTTT
TRBD2 | TRBJ2-1 | TRBV6-4 | NA | CASSDGTSGNEQFF | TGTGCCAGCAGTGACGGGACTAGCGGCAATGAGCAGTTCTTC
TRBD1 | TRBJ1-1 | TRBV5-1 | NA | CASSPSGAGGNTEAFF | TGCGCCAGCAGCCCCTCGGGTGCAGGGGGTAACACTGAAGCTTTCTTT
TRBD2 | TRBJ2-1 | TRBV3-1/TRBV3-2 | NA | CASSHLLPGLAANEQFF | TGTGCCAGCAGCCACCTTCTCCCCGGACTAGCGGCCAATGAGCAGTTCTTC
TRBD1 | TRBJ1-1 | TRBV3-1/TRBV3-2 | NA | CASSQPRQGGNTEAFF | TGTGCCAGCAGCCAGCCCCGCCAGGGGGGGAACACTGAAGCTTTCTTT
NA | TRBJ1-4 | TRBV30 | once | CAWSTAGATNEKLFF | TGTGCCTGGAGTACAGCGGGGGCAACTAATGAAAAACTGTTTTTT
NA | TRBJ1-1 | TRBV9 | NA | CASSAREVNTEAFF | TGTGCCAGCAGCGCCAGGGAAGTGAACACTGAAGCTTTCTTT
TRBD1 | TRBJ2-6 | TRBV10-2 | once | CASSGRDRVTGANVLTF | TGCGCCAGCAGTGGTCGGGACAGGGTTACTGGGGCCAACGTCCTGACTTTC
TRBD1 | TRBJ1-5 | TRBV5-5 | NA | CASSSQGKNQPQHF | TGTGCCAGCAGCTCACAGGGGAAGAATCAGCCCCAGCATTTT